This passage covers 20 T cell receptor beta chains from one sample sequenced in a study of shared clonotypes between healthy human individuals. Generated by immunoSEQ multiplex PCR, the TCRdb table keeps only in-frame clones and is missing some. The sample consists of around 100,000 clones, around two thirds of them appearing once. Sequencing input: memory CD8+ T cells sorted from blood. The subset: CD45RO+ cells pooled with CCR7-negative TemRA cells. The receptors were sampled from a woman aged 25 to 39 in good health.

In its sample, this clone was seen a few times. The chain recombines TRBV30 with TRBJ1-5; D call uncertain. This CDR3 spans 13 amino acids. CDR1 GTSNPN and CDR2 SVGIG come from the germline V gene (reference sequence). V dropped 0 bases and J dropped 7 bases, with 10 bases sitting between them. DNA for the CDR3: TGTGCCTGGAGTGTCCTCGGGGTACAGCCCCAGCATTTT. This encodes CAWSVLGVQPQHF.

This sequence joins TRBV11-3 and TRBJ2-7, with D hard to call. The CDR3 loop spans 16 amino acids. Germline assignment: CDR1 SGHNT and CDR2 YENEEA. The V end lost 1 base, the J end lost 7 bases, and 20 bases lay between the germline ends. The CDR3 loop reads CASSLVPSGMSTEQYF. The CDR3 nucleotides read TGTGCCAGCAGCTTAGTACCATCCGGTATGTCTACTGAGCAGTACTTC.

Concerning this clone itself: A much larger clone differs by one base, so this may be a read error. The J gene is TRBJ2-5, the V gene TRBV19; perhaps D is TRBD1 or TRBD2 (5 bases each). The CDR3 totals 14 residues. The germline V gene encodes CDR1 LNHDA and CDR2 SQIVND (reference sequence). CDR3 sequence: CTSSIGTGWETQYF. For the CDR3, the DNA is TGTACCAGTAGTATCGGGACGGGCTGGGAGACCCAGTACTTC. Variable domain in full (rest from reference TRBV19 and TRBJ2-5): DGGITQSPKYLFRKEGQNVTLSCEQNLNHDAMYWYRQDPGQGLRLIYYSQIVNDFQKGDIAEGYSVSREKKESFPLTVTSAQKNPTAFYLCTSSIGTGWETQYFGPGTRLLVL.

The V call is TRBV7-9, the J call TRBJ2-7; D is uncertain. Trimming stripped 2 bases from V and 5 bases from J, with 10 bases between. The CDR3 totals 13 residues. Germline-derived CDR1 and CDR2 are SEHNR and FQNEAQ (reference sequence). Written as DNA, the CDR3 is TGTGCCAGCAGCTTACACGGTCTCAACGAGCAGTACTTC. Protein: CASSLHGLNEQYF.

The rearrangement links TRBV7-8 to TRBJ2-3, with a tentative D call TRBD2 (6 bases). From germline, CDR1 is SGHVS and CDR2 FQNEAQ. CDR3 length: 16 amino acids. V was cut by 8 bases and J by 3 bases, with 21 bases left in between. Here the CDR3 reads CASGEDNWFETDTQYF. As DNA, the CDR3 is TGTGCCAGCGGGGAGGACAATTGGTTCGAAACAGATACGCAGTATTTT.

The CDR3 coding sequence is TGCGCCAGCAGCAAATTGCCTGGCGGGACGAACACAGATACGCAGTATTTT. Translated, it gives CASSKLPGGTNTDTQYF. J is TRBJ2-3 and V is TRBV4-1; maybe TRBD2 (6 bases). The CDR3 covers 17 residues. With 5 bases removed from V and 2 bases from J, the gap between germline ends came to 20 bases. Looked up from germline, CDR1 is MGHRA and CDR2 is YSYEKL.

This chain connects TRBV5-8 to TRBJ1-1; D is unclear. The germline CDR1 and CDR2 sequences are SGHTS and YDEGEE. Trimming took 5 bases from V and 8 from J, leaving 22 bases between them. The CDR3 has 15 amino acids. The CDR3 sequence: CASSSGPYVKQEAFF. CDR3 bases: TGTGCCAGCAGTTCGGGTCCCTACGTCAAACAAGAAGCTTTCTTT.

The chain recombines TRBV29-1 with TRBJ1-1; 7 bases agree with TRBD1. With V trimmed by 1 base and J by 11 bases, 4 bases remained unmatched. Germline loops: CDR1 SQVTM, CDR2 ANQGSEA. This CDR3 is built from 11 residues. CDR3: CSVEGQGGAFF. In DNA, the CDR3 is TGCAGCGTTGAAGGACAGGGTGGGGCTTTCTTT.

This clone was seen a single time. J is TRBJ1-1 and V is TRBV2; D remains ambiguous. CDR1 SNHLY and CDR2 FYNNEI come from the germline V gene. V dropped 7 bases and J dropped 2 bases, with 8 bases sitting between them. CDR3 size: 12 residues. CDR3 DNA sequence: TGTGCCAGCACTCAAACTAACACTGAAGCTTTCTTT. Its protein product is CASTQTNTEAFF.

The V call is TRBV4-1, the J call TRBJ1-2; D gene ambiguous. Germline CDR1 and CDR2: MGHRA and YSYEKL. V shed 0 bases and J shed 4 bases, with 12 bases lying between them. This CDR3 spans 15 amino acids. This CDR3 is CASSQDVGLSYGYTF. The CDR3 nucleotides read TGCGCCAGCAGCCAAGATGTCGGGCTTTCCTATGGCTACACCTTC.

The genes are TRBV9 and TRBJ1-4, with D unresolved. From germline, CDR1 is SGDLS and CDR2 YYNGEE. Trimming removed 5 bases from V and 0 bases from J, with 11 bases in between. The CDR3 totals 15 residues. The CDR3 loop reads CASSQMDATNEKLFF. DNA for the CDR3: TGTGCCAGCAGTCAAATGGACGCAACTAATGAAAAACTGTTTTTT. The full variable domain, rest sourced from reference TRBV9 and TRBJ1-4, is DSGVTQTPKHLITATGQRVTLRCSPRSGDLSVYWYQQSLDQGLQFLIQYYNGEERAKGNILERFSAQQFPDLHSELNLSSLELGDSALYFCASSQMDATNEKLFFGSGTQLSVL.

CDR3 sequence (DNA): TGCGCCAGCAGCCAAGATCGGGGGACGTGGGGAACTGGAAACACCATATATTTT. Its translation: CASSQDRGTWGTGNTIYF. The chain carries TRBV4-1 and TRBJ1-3; maybe TRBD1 (5 bases). V was shortened by 0 bases and J by 2 bases, with 17 bases between the two germline ends. The CDR3 loop spans 18 amino acids. CDR1 MGHRA and CDR2 YSYEKL come from the germline V gene.

The chain is built from TRBV7-9 and TRBJ2-7; D might be TRBD1 or TRBD2, each matching 5 bases. Per the germline V gene, CDR1 is SEHNR and CDR2 is FQNEAQ (reference sequence). CDR3 length: 14 residues. V lost 3 bases and J lost 6, with 15 bases in between. The CDR3 loop is CASSLGTGTSEQYF. The CDR3 region has the DNA TGTGCCAGCAGCTTGGGCACCGGGACGTCCGAGCAGTACTTC.

The rearrangement uses TRBV7-8 and TRBJ2-7, with 9 bases aligning to TRBD1. The J segment lost 5 bases and the V segment lost 1 base, leaving 9 bases of the junction unmatched. This CDR3 comprises 16 residues. Per the germline V gene, CDR1 is SGHVS and CDR2 is FQNEAQ. CDR3 DNA: TGTGCCAGCAGCTTAGGGGATGGACAGGGGAGCAACGAGCAGTACTTC. It codes for CASSLGDGQGSNEQYF.

This clone occurred once. The chain uses TRBV4-2 and TRBJ2-7; 10 bases map to TRBD2. Germline V CDR1 and CDR2: LGHNA, YNFKEQ. V was pared by 4 bases and J by 0 bases, with 12 bases of the junction left unmatched. The CDR3 consists of 18 residues. DNA of the CDR3: TGTGCCAGCAGCCCGACCCGAACGCTAGCGGGAGTCTCCTACGAGCAGTACTTC. The encoded protein is CASSPTRTLAGVSYEQYF.

The chain carries TRBV7-9 and TRBJ2-1; no clear D gene. V gave up 5 bases and J gave up 6 bases, with 20 bases separating them. In germline, CDR1 is SEHNR, CDR2 FQNEAQ (reference sequence). The CDR3 consists of 16 residues. The CDR3: CASSLTGSWPINEQFF. Here the CDR3 DNA reads TGTGCCAGCAGCCTAACCGGGTCGTGGCCTATCAATGAGCAGTTCTTC.

The chain uses TRBV7-8 and TRBJ1-3; the D is unclear. Per the germline V gene, CDR1 is SGHVS and CDR2 is FQNEAQ. V was clipped by 5 bases and J by 0 bases, with 17 bases between them. The CDR3 totals 17 residues. Here the CDR3 DNA reads TGTGCCAGCAGCCCCCTTAGGGTCGCAAGCTCTGGAAACACCATATATTTT. Its protein is CASSPLRVASSGNTIYF. Filled out from reference TRBV7-8 and TRBJ1-3, the complete variable domain reads GAGVSQSPRYKVAKRGQDVALRCDPISGHVSLFWYQQALGQGPEFLTYFQNEAQLDKSGLPSDRFFAERPEGSVSTLKIQRTQQEDSAVYLCASSPLRVASSGNTIYFGEGSWLTVV.

The rearrangement joins TRBV2 to TRBJ2-1; no clear D. The germline CDR1 and CDR2 sequences are SNHLY and FYNNEI. CDR3 size: 10 residues. The V gene lost 8 bases and the J gene lost 8 bases, with 7 bases spanning the gap. The CDR3 is CASAYYEQFF. In nucleotides, the CDR3 is TGTGCCAGCGCGTATTATGAGCAGTTCTTC.

This clone was seen more than once but under ten times. The chain employs TRBV28 and TRBJ1-5, with D uncertain. Germline lookup yields CDR1 MDHEN and CDR2 SYDVKM. The CDR3 is 13 residues long. V was cut by 6 bases and J by 0 bases, with 6 bases left in between. The chain's CDR3 is CASRGSSNQPQHF. As DNA, the CDR3 is TGTGCCAGCAGAGGGAGTAGCAATCAGCCCCAGCATTTT. Based on the CDR3 plus reference TRBV28 and TRBJ1-5, the full variable domain is DVKVTQSSRYLVKRTGEKVFLECVQDMDHENMFWYRQDPGLGLRLIYFSYDVKMKEKGDIPEGYSVSREKKERFSLILESASTNQTSMYLCASRGSSNQPQHFGDGTRLSIL.

V gene TRBV6-1 combines with J gene TRBJ2-4, with TRBD2 as a possible D gene (5 bases). This CDR3 is 14 amino acids long. Trimming left V 3 bases short and J 9 bases short, with 15 bases between. Germline CDR1 and CDR2: MNHNS and SASEGT. The CDR3 DNA follows: TGTGCCAGCAGTGATCCTCGGGGTTGGGTCATTCAGTACTTC. Protein: CASSDPRGWVIQYF.